This T cell receptor beta chain was observed in a study of blood T cell repertoires in COVID-19. Clones were read by immunoSEQ multiplex PCR, and TCRdb kept only the in-frame ones, dropping some. The sample contains hundreds of thousands of clones, 85% to 90% of which appear only once. CDR3 length: 14 residues. Germline V gives CDR1 GTSNPN, CDR2 SVGIG (reference sequence). Trimming cost V 0 bases and J 5 bases; bases outside gene matches: 1. The chain uses TRBV30 and TRBJ2-1, with TRBD2 matching 10 bases. The sequenced sample consisted of PBMCs or T cells enriched from blood (not recorded which). The sequence derives from a man in his forties or fifties who had been exposed to COVID-19. CDR3 nucleotides: TGTGCCTGGAGTGTAGGGACTAGCGACAATGAGCAGTTCTTC. It translates to CAWSVGTSDNEQFF.